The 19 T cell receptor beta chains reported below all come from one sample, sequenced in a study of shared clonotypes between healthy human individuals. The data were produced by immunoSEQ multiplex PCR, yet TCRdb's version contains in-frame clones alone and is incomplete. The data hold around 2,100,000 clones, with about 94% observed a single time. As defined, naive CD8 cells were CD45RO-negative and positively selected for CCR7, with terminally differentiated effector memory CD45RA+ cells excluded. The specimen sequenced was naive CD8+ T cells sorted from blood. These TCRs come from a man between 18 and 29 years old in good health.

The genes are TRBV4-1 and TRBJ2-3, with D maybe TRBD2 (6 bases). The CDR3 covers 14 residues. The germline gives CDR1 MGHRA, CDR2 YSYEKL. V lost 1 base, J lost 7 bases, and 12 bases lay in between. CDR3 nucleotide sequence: TGCGCCAGCAGCCAAGGAGTCGCGGGGTATACGCAGTATTTT. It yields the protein CASSQGVAGYTQYF.

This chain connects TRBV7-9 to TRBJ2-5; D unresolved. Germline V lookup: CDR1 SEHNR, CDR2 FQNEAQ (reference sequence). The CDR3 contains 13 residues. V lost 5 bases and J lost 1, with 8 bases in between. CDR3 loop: CASSQSPQETQYF. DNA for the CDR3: TGTGCCAGCAGCCAAAGCCCCCAAGAGACCCAGTACTTC. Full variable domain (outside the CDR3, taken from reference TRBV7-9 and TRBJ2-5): DTGVSQNPRHKITKRGQNVTFRCDPISEHNRLYWYRQTLGQGPEFLTYFQNEAQLEKSRLLSDRFSAERPKGSFSTLEIQRTEQGDSAMYLCASSQSPQETQYFGPGTRLLVL.

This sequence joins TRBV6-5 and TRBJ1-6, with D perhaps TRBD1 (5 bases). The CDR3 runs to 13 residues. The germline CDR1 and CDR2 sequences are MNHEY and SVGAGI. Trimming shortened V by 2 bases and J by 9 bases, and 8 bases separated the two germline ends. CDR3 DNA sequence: TGTGCCAGCAGTTACGACAGTGGTTCACCCCTCCACTTT. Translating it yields CASSYDSGSPLHF.

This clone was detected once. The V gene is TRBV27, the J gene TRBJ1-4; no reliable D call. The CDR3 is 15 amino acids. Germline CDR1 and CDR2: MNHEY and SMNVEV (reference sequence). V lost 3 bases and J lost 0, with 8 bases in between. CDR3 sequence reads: CASSLSVSTNEKLFF. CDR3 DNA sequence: TGTGCCAGCAGTTTGTCGGTTTCAACTAATGAAAAACTGTTTTTT.

The CDR3 DNA follows: TGTGCCAGCAGCTCCTCCATGGGGTACGAGAATGAGCAGTTCTTC. Protein sequence: CASSSSMGYENEQFF. The rearrangement uses TRBV7-9 and TRBJ2-1, with D unclear. The CDR3 is 15 residues long. V was pared by 4 bases and J by 7 bases, with 17 bases between. Germline-derived CDR1 and CDR2 are SEHNR and FQNEAQ (reference sequence).

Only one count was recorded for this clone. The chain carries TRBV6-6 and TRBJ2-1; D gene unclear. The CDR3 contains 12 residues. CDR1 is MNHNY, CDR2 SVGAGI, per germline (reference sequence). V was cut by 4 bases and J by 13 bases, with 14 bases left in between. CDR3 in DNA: TGTGCCAGCAGTTCCTCCGACCCAAATCAGTTCTTC. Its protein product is CASSSSDPNQFF.

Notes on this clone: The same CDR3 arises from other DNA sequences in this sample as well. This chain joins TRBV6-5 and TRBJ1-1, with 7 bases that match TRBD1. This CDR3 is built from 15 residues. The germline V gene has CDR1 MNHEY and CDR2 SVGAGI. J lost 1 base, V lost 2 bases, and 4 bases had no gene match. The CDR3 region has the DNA TGTGCCAGCAGTTACCGGGAGGGGGCGAACACTGAAGCTTTCTTT. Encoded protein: CASSYREGANTEAFF.

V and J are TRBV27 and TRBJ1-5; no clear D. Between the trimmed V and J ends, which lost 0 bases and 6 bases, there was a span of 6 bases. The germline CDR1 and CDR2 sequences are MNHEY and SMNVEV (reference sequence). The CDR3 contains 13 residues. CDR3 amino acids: CASSLSSSQPQHF. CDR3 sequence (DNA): TGTGCCAGCAGTTTATCGTCGAGTCAGCCCCAGCATTTT.

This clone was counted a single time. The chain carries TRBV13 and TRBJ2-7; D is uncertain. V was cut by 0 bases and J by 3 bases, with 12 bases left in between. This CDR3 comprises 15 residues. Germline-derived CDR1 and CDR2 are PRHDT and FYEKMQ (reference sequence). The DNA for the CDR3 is TGTGCCAGCAGCTTAGGATGGGAAGGTTTCTACGAGCAGTACTTC. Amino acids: CASSLGWEGFYEQYF.

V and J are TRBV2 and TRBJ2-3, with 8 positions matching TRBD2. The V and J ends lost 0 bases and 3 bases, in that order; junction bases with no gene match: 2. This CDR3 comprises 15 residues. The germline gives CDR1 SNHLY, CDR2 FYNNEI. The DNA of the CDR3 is TGTGCCAGCAGTGAAGCGCGGGGGGCAACAGATACGCAGTATTTT. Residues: CASSEARGATDTQYF.

The CDR3 DNA follows: TGTGCCAGCAGCTCAACGGGCTCCTACAATGAGCAGTTCTTC. Translated, it gives CASSSTGSYNEQFF. The chain couples TRBV7-9 to TRBJ2-1; D is undetermined. V lost 4 bases to trimming and J lost 0 bases, with 7 bases between them. The CDR3 runs 14 residues. The germline V gene encodes CDR1 SEHNR and CDR2 FQNEAQ (reference sequence).

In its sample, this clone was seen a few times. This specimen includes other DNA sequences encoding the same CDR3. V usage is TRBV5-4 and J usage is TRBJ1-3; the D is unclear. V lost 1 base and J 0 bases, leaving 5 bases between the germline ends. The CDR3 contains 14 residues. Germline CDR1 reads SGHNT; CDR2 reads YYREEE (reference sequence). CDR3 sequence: CASSLWGSGNTIYF. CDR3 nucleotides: TGTGCCAGCAGCTTGTGGGGCTCTGGAAACACCATATATTTT.

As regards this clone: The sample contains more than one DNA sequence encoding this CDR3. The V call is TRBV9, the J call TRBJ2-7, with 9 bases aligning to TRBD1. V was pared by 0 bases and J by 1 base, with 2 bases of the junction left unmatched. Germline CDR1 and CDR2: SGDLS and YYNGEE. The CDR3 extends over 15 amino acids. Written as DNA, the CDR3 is TGTGCCAGCAGCGTAGGGACAGGGGATTCCTACGAGCAGTACTTC. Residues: CASSVGTGDSYEQYF.

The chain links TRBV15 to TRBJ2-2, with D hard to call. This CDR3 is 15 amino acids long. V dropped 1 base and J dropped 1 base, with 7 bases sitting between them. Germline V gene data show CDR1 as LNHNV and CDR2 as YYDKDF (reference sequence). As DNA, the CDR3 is TGTGCCACCAGCAGAGGAGCAGGGAACACCGGGGAGCTGTTTTTT. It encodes CATSRGAGNTGELFF.

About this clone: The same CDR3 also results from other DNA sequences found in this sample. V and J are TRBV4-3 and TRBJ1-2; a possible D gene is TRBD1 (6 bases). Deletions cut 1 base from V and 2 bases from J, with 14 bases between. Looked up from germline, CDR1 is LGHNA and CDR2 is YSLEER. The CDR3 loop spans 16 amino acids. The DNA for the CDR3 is TGCGCCAGCAGCCAAGGAGCTACAGGGACCAACTATGGCTACACCTTC. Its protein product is CASSQGATGTNYGYTF.

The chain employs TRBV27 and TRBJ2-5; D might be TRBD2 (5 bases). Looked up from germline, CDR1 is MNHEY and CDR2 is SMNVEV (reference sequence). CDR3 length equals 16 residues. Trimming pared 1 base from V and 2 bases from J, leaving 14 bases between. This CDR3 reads CASSLFGRGEQETQYF. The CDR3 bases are TGTGCCAGCAGTTTATTTGGCCGGGGAGAACAAGAGACCCAGTACTTC.

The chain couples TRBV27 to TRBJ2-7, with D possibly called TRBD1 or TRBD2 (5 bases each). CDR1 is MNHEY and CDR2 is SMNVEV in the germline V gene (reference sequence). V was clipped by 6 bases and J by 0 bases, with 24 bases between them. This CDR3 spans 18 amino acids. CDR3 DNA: TGTGCCAGCAGCCACCAACTTAACCGGGACGGACCCTCCTACGAGCAGTACTTC. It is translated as CASSHQLNRDGPSYEQYF.

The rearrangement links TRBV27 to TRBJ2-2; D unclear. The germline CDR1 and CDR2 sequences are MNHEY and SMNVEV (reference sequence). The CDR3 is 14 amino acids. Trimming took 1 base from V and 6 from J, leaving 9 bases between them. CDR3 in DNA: TGTGCCAGCAGTTTATTCACCCAGCCCGGGGAGCTGTTTTTT. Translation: CASSLFTQPGELFF.

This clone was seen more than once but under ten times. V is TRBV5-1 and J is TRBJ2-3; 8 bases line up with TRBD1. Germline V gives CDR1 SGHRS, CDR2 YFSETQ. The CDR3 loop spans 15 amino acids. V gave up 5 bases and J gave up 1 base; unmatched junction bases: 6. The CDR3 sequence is CASRMTGDGTDTQYF. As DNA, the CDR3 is TGCGCCAGCAGAATGACAGGGGACGGCACAGATACGCAGTATTTT.